The present TCR beta chain was sequenced within a study of shared clonotypes between healthy human individuals. Turning to the study itself: Each donor's CD4 naive and CD4 memory cells filled three plates apiece, CD8 naive two, and CD8 memory one.

The length of the CDR3 is 11 residues. CDR1 is SNHLY and CDR2 is FYNNEI in the germline V gene. The V gene lost 9 bases and the J gene lost 6 bases, with 10 bases spanning the gap. It was CD45RO-negative cells, positively selected for CCR7, that made up naive CD8 cells, with terminally differentiated effector memory CD45RA+ cells excluded. Those who donated, Caucasian adults without exception, all lived in Nashville, Tennessee. This table comes from immunoSEQ multiplex PCR, and its TCRdb copy is limited to in-frame clones, with some not included. The sample contains about 2 million clones, about 94% of which appear only once. Concerning this clone itself: Other DNA sequences in this specimen translate into the identical CDR3.

This TCR was recovered from a man aged 18 to 30 in good health. The V gene is TRBV2, the J gene TRBJ2-3; D is unclear. The specimen was naive CD8+ T cells sorted from blood. CDR3 DNA sequence: TGTGCCAGTACCTTCACTGATACGCAGTATTTT. This codes for CASTFTDTQYF.